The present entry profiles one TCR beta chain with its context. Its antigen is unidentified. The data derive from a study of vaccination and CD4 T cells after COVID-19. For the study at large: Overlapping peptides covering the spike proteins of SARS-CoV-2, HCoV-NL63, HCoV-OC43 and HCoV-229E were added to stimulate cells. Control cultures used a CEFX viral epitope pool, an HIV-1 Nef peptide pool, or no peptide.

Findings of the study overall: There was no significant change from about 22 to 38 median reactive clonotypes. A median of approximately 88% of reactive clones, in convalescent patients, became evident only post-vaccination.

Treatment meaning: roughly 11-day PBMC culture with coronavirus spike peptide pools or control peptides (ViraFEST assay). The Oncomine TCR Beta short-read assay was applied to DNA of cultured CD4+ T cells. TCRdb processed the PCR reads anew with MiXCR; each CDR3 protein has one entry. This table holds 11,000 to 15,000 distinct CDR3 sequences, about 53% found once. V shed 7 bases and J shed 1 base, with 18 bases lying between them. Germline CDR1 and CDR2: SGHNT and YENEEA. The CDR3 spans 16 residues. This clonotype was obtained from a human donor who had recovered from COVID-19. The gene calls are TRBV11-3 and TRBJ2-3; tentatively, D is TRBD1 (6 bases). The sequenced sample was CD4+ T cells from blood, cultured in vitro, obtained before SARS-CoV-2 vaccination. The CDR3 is CASTSAATGRTDTQYF. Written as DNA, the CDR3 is TGTGCCAGCACCTCCGCAGCGACAGGACGCACAGATACGCAGTATTTT. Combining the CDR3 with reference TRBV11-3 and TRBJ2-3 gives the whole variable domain EAGVVQSPRYKIIEKKQPVAFWCNPISGHNTLYWYLQNLGQGPELLIRYENEEAVDDSQLPKDRFSAERLKGVDSTLKIQPAELGDSAVYLCASTSAATGRTDTQYFGPGTRLTVL.